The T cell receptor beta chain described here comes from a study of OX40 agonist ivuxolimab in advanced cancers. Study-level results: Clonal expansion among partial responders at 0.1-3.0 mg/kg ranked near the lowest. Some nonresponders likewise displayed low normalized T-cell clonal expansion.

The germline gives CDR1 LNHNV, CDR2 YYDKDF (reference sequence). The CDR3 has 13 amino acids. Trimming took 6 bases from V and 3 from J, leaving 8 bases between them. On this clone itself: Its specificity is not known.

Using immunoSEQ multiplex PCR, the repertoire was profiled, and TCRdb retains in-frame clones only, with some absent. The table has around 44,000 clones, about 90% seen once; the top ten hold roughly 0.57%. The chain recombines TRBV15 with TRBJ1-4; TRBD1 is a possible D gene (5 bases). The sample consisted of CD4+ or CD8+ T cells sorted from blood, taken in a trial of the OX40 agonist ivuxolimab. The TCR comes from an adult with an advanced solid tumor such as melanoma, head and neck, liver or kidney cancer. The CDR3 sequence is CATSGGANEKLFF. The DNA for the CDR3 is TGTGCCACCAGTGGGGGGGCTAATGAAAAACTGTTTTTT.